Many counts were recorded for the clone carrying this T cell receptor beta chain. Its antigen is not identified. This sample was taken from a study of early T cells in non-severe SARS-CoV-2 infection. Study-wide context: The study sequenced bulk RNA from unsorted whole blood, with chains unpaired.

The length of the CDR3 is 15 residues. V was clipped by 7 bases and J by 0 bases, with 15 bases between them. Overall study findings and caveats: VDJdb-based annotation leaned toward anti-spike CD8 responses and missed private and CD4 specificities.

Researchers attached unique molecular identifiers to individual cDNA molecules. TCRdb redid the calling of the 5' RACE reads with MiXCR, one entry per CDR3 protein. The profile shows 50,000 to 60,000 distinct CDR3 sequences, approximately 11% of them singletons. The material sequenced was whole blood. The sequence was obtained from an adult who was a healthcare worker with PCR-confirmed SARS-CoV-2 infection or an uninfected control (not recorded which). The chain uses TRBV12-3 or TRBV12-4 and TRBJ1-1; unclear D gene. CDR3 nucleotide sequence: TGTGCCAGCAACGACCTCAGATTCATGAACACTGAAGCTTTCTTT. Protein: CASNDLRFMNTEAFF.